The 20 T cell receptor beta chains below come from one sample, sequenced in a study of neurological immune-mediated disorders (dated by TCRdb to between 2017 and 2020). Libraries were made using 5' RACE. The sample was run on an Illumina HiSeq 2500. The public reads were reanalyzed by TCRdb: fastp trimming at Q25, MiXCR alignment, in-frame beta chains only. Rows are unified per CDR3 protein, each entry keeping the most common DNA and genes. The sample table records tens of thousands of distinct CDR3 sequences; 13% to 15% of these occur just once. The ten top clones hold approximately 3.6% of the sample. The specimen was CD4+ T cells from blood. These receptor sequences come from a woman between 55 and 75 years old with HTLV-1-associated myelopathy (HAM/TSP).

The table lists this clonotype with many counts. CDR3 residues: CASSLAVQSGRAGELFF. In nucleotides, the CDR3 is TGCGCCAGCAGCTTGGCCGTGCAGTCGGGGCGAGCCGGGGAGCTGTTTTTT. The V gene is TRBV5-1, the J gene TRBJ2-2; D could derive from TRBD1 or TRBD2 (5 bases each). The V gene's germline CDR1 is SGHRS and CDR2 YFSETQ. Trimming removed 0 bases from V and 6 bases from J, with 18 bases in between. This CDR3 has 17 amino acids.

The sample holds many counts of this clonotype. The V and J genes are TRBV18 and TRBJ2-6; D is unclear. CDR3 length: 15 amino acids. V was pared by 2 bases and J by 0 bases, with 5 bases between. The germline V gene encodes CDR1 KGHSH and CDR2 LQKENI. The CDR3 DNA follows: TGTGCCAGCTCACCAGTCGGCTCTGGGGCCAACGTCCTGACTTTC. Amino acid sequence: CASSPVGSGANVLTF.

Ten or more counts support this clonotype. The rearrangement links TRBV5-1 to TRBJ1-3; no firm D call. The CDR3 loop spans 13 amino acids. V was shortened by 0 bases and J by 9 bases, with 10 bases between the two germline ends. Germline V lookup: CDR1 SGHRS, CDR2 YFSETQ. CDR3 in amino acids: CASSLESGATIYF. The CDR3 bases are TGCGCCAGCAGCTTGGAATCGGGAGCCACCATATATTTT.

This chain connects TRBV7-2 to TRBJ1-2; D call uncertain. The CDR3 sequence is 16 residues long. V lost 1 base and J lost 4, with 16 bases in between. Germline V CDR1 and CDR2: SGHTA, FQGNSA. In DNA form, the CDR3 reads TGTGCCAGCAGCTTAGTTAGGTCACATAATCGCTATGGCTACACCTTC. Protein: CASSLVRSHNRYGYTF.

This clonotype was seen ten or more times. The rearrangement uses TRBV5-1 and TRBJ1-5; possibly TRBD1 for D (5 bases). Germline CDR1 is SGHRS and CDR2 is YFSETQ. The V gene lost 1 base and the J gene lost 5 bases, with 13 bases spanning the gap. The CDR3 is made up of 15 amino acids. This CDR3 is CASSLSWGRDQPQHF. CDR3 coding DNA: TGCGCCAGCAGCTTGTCGTGGGGGAGGGATCAGCCCCAGCATTTT. Drawing the rest from reference TRBV5-1 and TRBJ1-5, the complete variable domain is KAGVTQTPRYLIKTRGQQVTLSCSPISGHRSVSWYQQTPGQGLQFLFEYFSETQRNKGNFPGRFSGRQFSNSRSEMNVSTLELGDSALYLCASSLSWGRDQPQHFGDGTRLSIL.

There are many counts of this clonotype. The chain uses TRBV5-1 and TRBJ1-2; the match to TRBD1 covers 9 bases. V was clipped by 8 bases and J by 0 bases; unmatched bases: 11. CDR1 and CDR2 from the germline V gene are SGHRS and YFSETQ. The CDR3 is made up of 16 amino acids. CDR3 residues: CARLGQGIGTNYGYTF. The CDR3 DNA follows: TGCGCCAGGCTGGGACAGGGAATTGGAACTAACTATGGCTACACCTTC.

V usage is TRBV5-1 and J usage is TRBJ2-7, with 8 bases matching TRBD2. V was pared by 4 bases and J by 3 bases, with 6 bases of the junction left unmatched. CDR3 length equals 14 residues. Per the germline V gene, CDR1 is SGHRS and CDR2 is YFSETQ. The CDR3: CASSHSSGYYEQYF. DNA of the CDR3: TGCGCCAGCAGCCATTCTAGCGGGTACTACGAGCAGTACTTC.

CDR3: CSARDPTSWGAGDTQYF. The DNA for the CDR3 is TGCAGTGCTAGAGATCCCACTAGCTGGGGGGCGGGAGATACGCAGTATTTT. The V and J genes are TRBV20-1 and TRBJ2-3, with D perhaps being TRBD1 or TRBD2 (6 bases each). The CDR3 loop spans 17 amino acids. CDR1 and CDR2 (germline): DFQATT, SNEGSKA (reference sequence). The ends were cut back, 0 bases at V and 5 bases at J, with 21 bases in the middle.

By share of the sample, this clonotype is medium-sized. The chain employs TRBV5-1 and TRBJ1-1; D is unresolved. The CDR3 runs 15 residues. Trimming shortened V by 2 bases and J by 0 bases, and 11 bases separated the two germline ends. Germline CDR1 and CDR2: SGHRS and YFSETQ. CDR3 sequence reads: CASSFRGLLNTEAFF. CDR3 bases: TGCGCCAGCAGCTTTCGAGGGCTATTGAACACTGAAGCTTTCTTT.

This clonotype has a count of ten or more. This chain uses TRBV7-2 with TRBJ2-7; D unclear. Per the germline V gene, CDR1 is SGHTA and CDR2 is FQGNSA. V was pared by 1 base and J by 1 base, with 5 bases between. The CDR3 covers 13 residues. CDR3 sequence: CASSLGPSYEQYF. In DNA, the CDR3 is TGTGCCAGCAGCTTAGGTCCGTCCTACGAGCAGTACTTC.

This clonotype came up many times. The chain combines TRBV4-1 with TRBJ1-2; 9 nucleotides align to TRBD1. Trimming removed 2 bases from V and 7 bases from J; junction bases left unmatched: 8. Germline V CDR1 and CDR2: MGHRA, YSYEKL. This CDR3 comprises 15 residues. The CDR3 here is CASSQPAGTGIGYTF. The CDR3 DNA follows: TGCGCCAGCAGCCAACCGGCCGGGACAGGGATTGGCTACACCTTC.

This clonotype occurred many times. The chain carries TRBV27 and TRBJ2-1, with TRBD1 matching over 7 bases. The germline V gene has CDR1 MNHEY and CDR2 SMNVEV (reference sequence). V shed 3 bases and J 8 bases; nucleotides not matched to a gene: 7. The CDR3 spans 14 residues. Here the CDR3 reads CASSLGRGLDEQFF. The DNA for the CDR3 is TGTGCCAGCAGTTTGGGTAGGGGGCTCGATGAGCAGTTCTTC.

This clonotype has at least ten counts. The rearrangement uses TRBV20-1 and TRBJ1-1; 9 bases agree with TRBD1. The trim removed 6 bases at V and 5 bases at J, leaving 7 bases unmatched. From germline, CDR1 is DFQATT and CDR2 SNEGSKA (reference sequence). The CDR3 spans 13 residues. This CDR3 is CSASRTGVTEAFF. The CDR3 DNA reads as TGCAGTGCGTCCCGGACAGGGGTTACTGAAGCTTTCTTT.

This clonotype has ten or more counts. The chain employs TRBV9 and TRBJ2-1; TRBD1 aligns across 12 bases. The germline V gene has CDR1 SGDLS and CDR2 YYNGEE. The CDR3 is 14 amino acids. Unmatched junction bases numbered 9, after V lost 7 bases and J lost 10 bases. CDR3 in amino acids: CASDGTGGWGEQFF. The CDR3 bases are TGTGCCAGCGACGGGACAGGGGGCTGGGGGGAGCAGTTCTTC.

The table lists this clonotype with many counts. This chain uses TRBV10-1 with TRBJ1-3; weak D call: TRBD1 (5 bases). Germline lookup yields CDR1 WNHNN and CDR2 SYGVQD (reference sequence). The CDR3 is made up of 15 amino acids. V was shortened by 8 bases and J by 4 bases, with 18 bases between the two germline ends. CDR3 region: CASPLSRVEGNTIYF. CDR3 bases: TGCGCCAGCCCCCTGTCCAGGGTGGAGGGAAACACCATATATTTT.

This clonotype has a count of ten or more. The rearrangement joins TRBV5-1 to TRBJ2-5, with 10 bases identical to TRBD2. Per germline, CDR1 SGHRS and CDR2 YFSETQ. CDR3 size: 15 residues. Trimming cost V 3 bases and J 2 bases; bases outside gene matches: 4. The CDR3 DNA reads TGCGCCAGCAGCTCCCAGACTAGCGGGCAAGAGACCCAGTACTTC. This sequence encodes CASSSQTSGQETQYF.

The table lists this clonotype with many counts. The chain recombines TRBV10-3 with TRBJ2-7; the match to TRBD2 covers 8 bases. With 10 bases clipped from V and 7 bases from J, the junction kept 9 bases outside the gene matches. CDR1 ENHRY and CDR2 SYGVKD come from the germline V gene. The CDR3 is 12 residues long. The CDR3 nucleotides are TGTGCCACCGGACTAGCCCAGGTGGAGCAGTACTTC. The encoded protein is CATGLAQVEQYF.

This clonotype showed up many times. The V gene is TRBV7-2, the J gene TRBJ2-3; weak D call: TRBD1 (6 bases). The ends were cut back, 1 base at V and 1 base at J, with 9 bases in the middle. The germline CDR1 and CDR2 sequences are SGHTA and FQGNSA. CDR3 size: 15 residues. The CDR3: CASSLVGAGTDTQYF. Here the CDR3 DNA reads TGTGCCAGCAGCTTAGTGGGGGCTGGCACAGATACGCAGTATTTT. Full variable domain (remainder filled in from reference TRBV7-2 and TRBJ2-3): GAGVSQSPSNKVTEKGKDVELRCDPISGHTALYWYRQSLGQGLEFLIYFQGNSAPDKSGLPSDRFSAERTGGSVSTLTIQRTQQEDSAVYLCASSLVGAGTDTQYFGPGTRLTVL.

This clonotype was picked up many times. This chain joins TRBV6-5 and TRBJ1-1; 7 bases fit TRBD1. V was clipped by 5 bases and J by 7 bases; unmatched bases: 7. The CDR3 is 13 residues long. Per the germline V gene, CDR1 is MNHEY and CDR2 is SVGAGI. CDR3 coding DNA: TGTGCCAGCAGTACCCAGGGGGGTGGTGAAGCTTTCTTT. Its translation: CASSTQGGGEAFF.

The chain combines TRBV4-3 with TRBJ2-7; D is unresolved. Trimming stripped 0 bases from V and 1 base from J, with 4 bases between. The CDR3 extends over 13 amino acids. Germline CDR1 and CDR2: LGHNA and YSLEER. The CDR3 loop is CASSQDLSYEQYF. In DNA, the CDR3 is TGCGCCAGCAGCCAAGACCTTTCCTACGAGCAGTACTTC.